This T cell receptor (beta chain) was documented in a study of T-cell reconstitution after alpha-beta-depleted transplantation in children. Overall study results and limits: T-cell numbers and diversity one year post-transplant derived largely from freshly generated T cells. Several hundred expanded graft clones reportedly supplied alpha-beta T cells about two months after transplant.

This clonotype was detected ten times or more. Its matching antigen is unknown. Trimming stripped 5 bases from V and 4 bases from J, with 16 bases between. The CDR3 is made up of 15 amino acids. The germline V gene encodes CDR1 SEHNR and CDR2 FQNEAQ (reference sequence). Unique molecular identifiers were incorporated into the prepared TCRbeta library. A single record per CDR3 protein comes from TCRdb applying MiXCR to the PCR reads. Of fewer than 1 million distinct CDR3 sequences in the sample, roughly 16% were seen once. This chain uses TRBV7-9 with TRBJ2-3, with D tentatively TRBD2 (5 bases). The specimen was PBMCs, mostly from graft donor cells, collected 360 days after TCRalphabeta/CD19-depleted stem cell transplant. The sequence was collected from a male patient aged 10 to 17 who had a stem cell transplant for acute lymphoblastic leukemia, so the T cells may come from the graft donor. This chain's CDR3 is CASSPRRPGPDTQYF. CDR3 bases: TGTGCCAGCAGCCCCCGGAGGCCAGGACCAGATACGCAGTATTTT. Full variable domain (missing parts from reference TRBV7-9 and TRBJ2-3): DTGVSQNPRHKITKRGQNVTFRCDPISEHNRLYWYRQTLGQGPEFLTYFQNEAQLEKSRLLSDRFSAERPKGSFSTLEIQRTEQGDSAMYLCASSPRRPGPDTQYFGPGTRLTVL.